The next 28 T cell receptor beta chains were all read from a single sample in a study of shared clonotypes between healthy human individuals. Profiled with immunoSEQ multiplex PCR; TCRdb holds only in-frame clones, not every one. The sample has around 2,000,000 clones; roughly 95% are singletons. Positively selected for CCR7, the CD45RO-negative cells used as naive CD8 cells excluded terminally differentiated effector memory CD45RA+ cells. Sequenced sample: naive CD8+ T cells sorted from blood. These receptors originate from a man aged 18 to 29 in good health.

The chain combines TRBV6-6 with TRBJ2-2; TRBD2 might be the D (5 bases). The CDR3 totals 15 residues. V gave up 6 bases and J gave up 7 bases, with 18 bases separating them. Germline CDR1 reads MNHNY; CDR2 reads SVGAGI (reference sequence). The chain's CDR3 is CASSPDGEWGGELFF. CDR3 nucleotide sequence: TGTGCCAGCAGCCCCGACGGGGAATGGGGCGGGGAGCTGTTTTTT.

The V call is TRBV7-2, the J call TRBJ1-1; TRBD1 matches at 7 bases. There are 14 residues in the CDR3. The J segment lost 3 bases and the V segment lost 6 bases, leaving 7 bases of the junction unmatched. Germline CDR1 reads SGHTA; CDR2 reads FQGNSA. The CDR3 reads CASRQGQAYTEAFF. The DNA of the CDR3 is TGTGCCAGCAGGCAAGGACAGGCCTACACTGAAGCTTTCTTT. The whole variable domain, remainder taken from reference TRBV7-2 and TRBJ1-1, is GAGVSQSPSNKVTEKGKDVELRCDPISGHTALYWYRQSLGQGLEFLIYFQGNSAPDKSGLPSDRFSAERTGGSVSTLTIQRTQQEDSAVYLCASRQGQAYTEAFFGQGTRLTVV.

Written as DNA, the CDR3 is TGTGCCAGCAGCGAGGGGTCTGGAAACACCATATATTTT. Amino acids: CASSEGSGNTIYF. The chain is built from TRBV7-6 and TRBJ1-3; D possibly corresponds to TRBD1 (5 bases). Between the trimmed V and J ends, which lost 5 bases and 1 base, there was a span of 6 bases. The CDR3 is 13 amino acids. The germline V gene encodes CDR1 SGHVS and CDR2 FNYEAQ.

This clone appeared a single time. The chain has TRBV15 and TRBJ2-1; 9 bases match TRBD1. Germline trimming cut 2 bases from V and 8 bases from J; bases unmatched to any gene: 7. Germline loops: CDR1 LNHNV, CDR2 YYDKDF (reference sequence). There are 15 residues in the CDR3. The CDR3, as DNA: TGTGCCACCAGCAGACCGGGACAGGGCATCCATGAGCAGTTCTTC. Translated, it gives CATSRPGQGIHEQFF. Variable domain in full (rest from reference TRBV15 and TRBJ2-1): DAMVIQNPRYQVTQFGKPVTLSCSQTLNHNVMYWYQQKSSQAPKLLFHYYDKDFNNEADTPDNFQSRRPNTSFCFLDIRSPGLGDTAMYLCATSRPGQGIHEQFFGPGTRLTVL.

V gene TRBV19 combines with J gene TRBJ2-1; TRBD1 matches 7 bases. Germline CDR1 is LNHDA and CDR2 is SQIVND (reference sequence). Trimming at V came to 5 bases and at J to 2 bases, leaving 3 bases not matched to a gene. The CDR3 loop spans 14 amino acids. As DNA, the CDR3 is TGTGCCAGTAGTTTGGGACAGACCTACAATGAGCAGTTCTTC. Amino acid sequence: CASSLGQTYNEQFF.

The CDR3 DNA follows: TGTGCCAGTAGTATAGATCTTGAAACAGCAGATTCCCACGAGCAGTACTTC. It specifies CASSIDLETADSHEQYF. This rearrangement joins TRBV19 to TRBJ2-7; D remains ambiguous. Germline CDR1 and CDR2: LNHDA and SQIVND (reference sequence). The V and J ends lost 0 bases and 5 bases respectively, with 20 bases between them. The CDR3 is made up of 17 amino acids. Together with reference TRBV19 and TRBJ2-7, the CDR3 gives the full variable domain: DGGITQSPKYLFRKEGQNVTLSCEQNLNHDAMYWYRQDPGQGLRLIYYSQIVNDFQKGDIAEGYSVSREKKESFPLTVTSAQKNPTAFYLCASSIDLETADSHEQYFGPGTRLTVT.

This sequence joins TRBV6-5 and TRBJ2-2; D perhaps matches TRBD2 (5 bases). V lost 6 bases and J lost 3, with 14 bases in between. In germline, CDR1 is MNHEY, CDR2 SVGAGI. CDR3 length equals 15 residues. CDR3 loop: CASRANLADTGELFF. The DNA of the CDR3 is TGTGCCAGCAGGGCGAACCTAGCCGACACCGGGGAGCTGTTTTTT.

V is TRBV2 and J is TRBJ2-1; D possibly matches TRBD1 or TRBD2 (5 bases each). Germline lookup yields CDR1 SNHLY and CDR2 FYNNEI. The CDR3 spans 13 residues. V was cut by 11 bases and J by 2 bases, with 13 bases left in between. The CDR3 coding sequence is TGTGCCTCCCGGGGCGGCGCCTACAATGAGCAGTTCTTC. Amino acids: CASRGGAYNEQFF.

This chain connects TRBV2 to TRBJ2-7; D possibly matches TRBD1 or TRBD2 (5 bases each). V lost 7 bases to trimming and J lost 3 bases, with 22 bases between them. Germline assignment: CDR1 SNHLY and CDR2 FYNNEI. The CDR3 spans 16 residues. The chain's CDR3 is CASTLSREIPFYEQYF. In DNA form, the CDR3 reads TGTGCCAGCACCCTCTCCAGGGAGATTCCTTTCTACGAGCAGTACTTC.

The V and J genes are TRBV6-1 and TRBJ1-2; no firm D call. V was shortened by 1 base and J by 2 bases, with 8 bases between the two germline ends. The germline V gene encodes CDR1 MNHNS and CDR2 SASEGT. The CDR3 spans 14 residues. CDR3 region: CASSEGSSNYGYTF. As DNA, the CDR3 is TGTGCCAGCAGTGAAGGGTCGTCGAACTATGGCTACACCTTC.

The CDR3 region is CASRNSGGSEKLFF. DNA for the CDR3: TGTGCCAGCAGAAACTCAGGGGGTAGCGAAAAACTGTTTTTT. This chain links TRBV27 with TRBJ1-4; 7 bases align to TRBD1. The CDR3 is 14 amino acids. Trimming cost V 6 bases and J 8 bases; bases outside gene matches: 9. CDR1 and CDR2 from the germline V gene are MNHEY and SMNVEV (reference sequence).

The rearrangement uses TRBV29-1 and TRBJ2-2; no firm D call. Trimming shortened V by 7 bases and J by 1 base, and 13 bases separated the two germline ends. Germline-derived CDR1 and CDR2 are SQVTM and ANQGSEA. This CDR3 contains 14 residues. The CDR3 DNA sequence: TGCAGCGGTTATGGATTAGGGAACACCGGGGAGCTGTTTTTT. Translated, it gives CSGYGLGNTGELFF.

This rearrangement joins TRBV27 to TRBJ2-1; D possibly corresponds to TRBD1 (6 bases). Germline V gives CDR1 MNHEY, CDR2 SMNVEV (reference sequence). The length of the CDR3 is 14 residues. The CDR3 nucleotides are TGTACCTCTGCCCCGGACAGCTACTACAATGAGCAGTTCTTC. This translates into CTSAPDSYYNEQFF.

The gene calls are TRBV6-1 and TRBJ1-1, with D hard to call. The ends were cut back, 1 base at V and 4 bases at J, with 7 bases in the middle. CDR3 length: 13 residues. Germline V lookup: CDR1 MNHNS, CDR2 SASEGT. CDR3 nucleotide sequence: TGTGCCAGCAGTGAAGTGGCAAGCACTGAAGCTTTCTTT. Translating it yields CASSEVASTEAFF.

The chain is built from TRBV7-9 and TRBJ2-5; 12 positions match TRBD2. CDR3 size: 16 residues. With V trimmed by 2 bases and J by 5 bases, 6 bases remained unmatched. The germline CDR1 and CDR2 sequences are SEHNR and FQNEAQ (reference sequence). The CDR3: CASSLLAGGPWETQYF. CDR3 in DNA: TGTGCCAGCAGCTTACTAGCGGGAGGGCCATGGGAGACCCAGTACTTC.

V is TRBV5-4 and J is TRBJ1-2; D is unclear. Trimming shortened V by 2 bases and J by 4 bases, and 15 bases separated the two germline ends. CDR3 length equals 15 residues. The germline V gene has CDR1 SGHNT and CDR2 YYREEE (reference sequence). The DNA of the CDR3 is TGTGCCAGCAGCTTCAATTCCGGGCATCTCTATGGCTACACCTTC. It translates to CASSFNSGHLYGYTF. Using reference TRBV5-4 and TRBJ1-2 for the parts outside the CDR3, the full variable domain is ETGVTQSPTHLIKTRGQQVTLRCSSQSGHNTVSWYQQALGQGPQFIFQYYREEENGRGNFPPRFSGLQFPNYSSELNVNALELDDSALYLCASSFNSGHLYGYTFGSGTRLTVV.

The chain links TRBV19 to TRBJ2-4; TRBD1 might be the D (8 bases). V was clipped by 5 bases and J by 0 bases, with 14 bases between them. The CDR3 spans 16 residues. CDR1 LNHDA and CDR2 SQIVND come from the germline V gene (reference sequence). This CDR3 is CASSSDREGAKNIQYF. CDR3 DNA sequence: TGTGCCAGTAGTTCGGACAGGGAGGGAGCCAAAAACATTCAGTACTTC. The entire variable domain, with the rest obtained from reference TRBV19 and TRBJ2-4, is as follows: DGGITQSPKYLFRKEGQNVTLSCEQNLNHDAMYWYRQDPGQGLRLIYYSQIVNDFQKGDIAEGYSVSREKKESFPLTVTSAQKNPTAFYLCASSSDREGAKNIQYFGAGTRLSVL.

This clone appeared a single time. V and J are TRBV7-2 and TRBJ2-1, with 10 bases matching TRBD2. Germline V CDR1 and CDR2: SGHTA, FQGNSA. The CDR3 spans 17 residues. Unmatched junction bases numbered 12, after V lost 2 bases and J lost 8 bases. CDR3 nucleotides: TGTGCCAGCAGCTTAATCCTAGCGGGGGCGTCAAGGGATGAGCAGTTCTTC. This gives the protein CASSLILAGASRDEQFF.

The CDR3 bases are TGCGCCAGCAGCCAAGGACTAGCGGGGTTTACCTACGAGCAGTACTTC. It encodes CASSQGLAGFTYEQYF. The chain recombines TRBV4-1 with TRBJ2-7; 11 bases agree with TRBD2. The CDR3 consists of 16 residues. Germline V gene data show CDR1 as MGHRA and CDR2 as YSYEKL. J gave up 2 bases and V 1 base, and 4 bases lay outside the gene matches.

The rearrangement joins TRBV6-5 to TRBJ2-7; 8 nucleotides align to TRBD2. The V gene end was trimmed by 2 bases and the J gene end by 4 bases; junction bases not matched to a gene: 7. CDR1 and CDR2 from the germline V gene are MNHEY and SVGAGI. The CDR3 has 15 residues. CDR3 loop: CASSYEAGGWYEQYF. DNA of the CDR3: TGTGCCAGCAGTTACGAGGCGGGAGGATGGTACGAGCAGTACTTC.

Concerning this clone: This CDR3 is also generated by other DNA sequences in the sample. The rearrangement joins TRBV7-9 to TRBJ2-1, with TRBD2 as a possible D gene (5 bases). The CDR3 runs to 14 residues. Germline V gives CDR1 SEHNR, CDR2 FQNEAQ (reference sequence). Trimming removed 5 bases from V and 3 bases from J, with 11 bases in between. This CDR3 reads CASSLSAVYNEQFF. The CDR3 coding sequence is TGTGCCAGCAGCCTTAGCGCCGTCTACAATGAGCAGTTCTTC.

The rearrangement links TRBV7-8 to TRBJ2-3, with 13 positions matching TRBD2. V was clipped by 5 bases and J by 6 bases; unmatched bases: 8. The CDR3 is 16 amino acids. Germline V gene sequence: CDR1 SGHVS, CDR2 FQNEAQ. In nucleotides, the CDR3 is TGTGCCAGCAGCCCACCCGTGGGACTAGCGGGGGATACGCAGTATTTT. It specifies CASSPPVGLAGDTQYF.

The chain is built from TRBV29-1 and TRBJ2-1; 9 nucleotides line up with TRBD1. The V gene's germline CDR1 is SQVTM and CDR2 ANQGSEA. The V gene end was trimmed by 3 bases and the J gene end by 9 bases; junction bases not matched to a gene: 21. There are 18 residues in the CDR3. The CDR3, as DNA: TGCAGCGTTGATCCGAATCCCTATCCCGGGACAGGGAATGGTGAGCAGTTCTTC. It codes for CSVDPNPYPGTGNGEQFF.

Notes on this clone: The same CDR3 also results from other DNA sequences found in this sample. The chain has TRBV6-6 and TRBJ2-7; 8 bases match TRBD1. This CDR3 has 14 residues. V lost 2 bases, J lost 3 bases, and 3 bases stayed unmatched. Germline assignment: CDR1 MNHNY and CDR2 SVGAGI (reference sequence). CDR3 nucleotide sequence: TGTGCCAGCAGTTACGGTGGACAGGGCTACGAGCAGTACTTC. It translates to CASSYGGQGYEQYF.

V and J are TRBV5-4 and TRBJ2-3; 7 bases fit TRBD2. CDR1 is SGHNT and CDR2 is YYREEE in the germline V gene (reference sequence). The CDR3 covers 16 residues. V was clipped by 1 base and J by 0 bases; unmatched bases: 5. The CDR3 loop reads CASSLLRGSSTDTQYF. CDR3 coding DNA: TGTGCCAGCAGCTTGTTGCGGGGGAGTAGCACAGATACGCAGTATTTT.

The CDR3 nucleotides are TGCGCCAGCGGGGACAGGGAAGATGGCTACACCTTC. This encodes CASGDREDGYTF. The rearrangement links TRBV4-3 to TRBJ1-2, with 9 nucleotides matching TRBD1. Losses at the gene ends were 8 bases for V and 6 bases for J; bases not matched to a gene: 4. The germline V gene has CDR1 LGHNA and CDR2 YSLEER. The CDR3 is 12 residues long.

This clone was detected only once. The J gene is TRBJ2-3, the V gene TRBV7-9; TRBD1 might be the D (5 bases). Trimming shortened V by 1 base and J by 5 bases, and 19 bases separated the two germline ends. This CDR3 has 17 residues. Per the germline V gene, CDR1 is SEHNR and CDR2 is FQNEAQ (reference sequence). CDR3 loop: CASSLDPQGDPRDTQYF. In DNA, the CDR3 is TGTGCCAGCAGCTTAGACCCCCAGGGTGACCCCCGAGATACGCAGTATTTT.

The chain joins TRBV27 to TRBJ1-1, with a tentative D call TRBD1 (6 bases). The CDR3 contains 16 residues. Looked up from germline, CDR1 is MNHEY and CDR2 is SMNVEV (reference sequence). Between the trimmed V and J ends, which lost 6 bases and 0 bases, there was a span of 17 bases. The CDR3 spells CASRLNTGRMNTEAFF. CDR3 coding DNA: TGTGCCAGCAGACTTAATACAGGGCGCATGAACACTGAAGCTTTCTTT.